The 26 T cell receptor beta chains below were found in one sample sequenced in a study of blood T cell repertoires in COVID-19. The method was immunoSEQ multiplex PCR; TCRdb's version includes in-frame clones alone and lacks a portion of them. The table has about 500,000 clones, 75% to 90% seen once; the top ten hold 0.9%. The sequenced sample was peripheral blood. All receptors derive from a young man with COVID-19, enrolled during active disease.

V and J are TRBV5-1 and TRBJ2-3, with 8 bases identical to TRBD1. The CDR3 contains 20 residues. Germline V gives CDR1 SGHRS, CDR2 YFSETQ. V shed 2 bases and J 3 bases; nucleotides not matched to a gene: 20. CDR3 in amino acids: CASSFASFLQGGVGTDTQYF. The CDR3 DNA reads TGCGCCAGCAGCTTTGCTTCCTTCCTACAGGGGGGAGTAGGTACAGATACGCAGTATTTT. Variable domain in full (rest from reference TRBV5-1 and TRBJ2-3): KAGVTQTPRYLIKTRGQQVTLSCSPISGHRSVSWYQQTPGQGLQFLFEYFSETQRNKGNFPGRFSGRQFSNSRSEMNVSTLELGDSALYLCASSFASFLQGGVGTDTQYFGPGTRLTVL.

This chain joins TRBV19 and TRBJ1-5; 10 nucleotides match TRBD1. CDR3 size: 13 residues. Germline V gene lookup returns CDR1 LNHDA and CDR2 SQIVND (reference sequence). V lost 10 bases, J lost 3 bases, and 3 bases stayed unmatched. The DNA of the CDR3 is TGTGCCATAGGACAGGGGGTCAATCAGCCCCAGCATTTT. This gives the protein CAIGQGVNQPQHF.

The chain uses TRBV24-1 and TRBJ2-1; TRBD2 matches at 13 bases. This CDR3 has 18 amino acids. V shed 4 bases, J shed 1 base, and the junction held 6 bases outside the gene matches. The V gene's germline CDR1 is KGHDR and CDR2 SFDVKD. The CDR3 region has the DNA TGTGCCACCAGTGACTCGGGACTAGCGGGGCTTTCCTACAATGAGCAGTTCTTC. Translating it yields CATSDSGLAGLSYNEQFF.

V is TRBV5-8 and J is TRBJ1-1, with D maybe TRBD1 (5 bases). The germline V gene encodes CDR1 SGHTS and CDR2 YDEGEE. V gave up 5 bases and J gave up 6 bases, with 20 bases separating them. The CDR3 extends over 15 amino acids. CDR3 DNA: TGTGCCAGCAGTGCTTCTCGGGGGGTAGGGGCTGAAGCTTTCTTT. Encoded protein: CASSASRGVGAEAFF.

The rearrangement links TRBV19 to TRBJ1-6; D remains ambiguous. Trimming took off 4 bases at V and 8 bases at J, with 9 bases between the two ends. Germline V lookup: CDR1 LNHDA, CDR2 SQIVND (reference sequence). The CDR3 loop spans 13 amino acids. The CDR3 nucleotides are TGTGCCAGTAGTAATCTCGGGGATTCACCCCTCCACTTT. Translated: CASSNLGDSPLHF.

This rearrangement joins TRBV2 to TRBJ2-3; D remains unclear. V shed 5 bases and J shed 2 bases, with 5 bases lying between them. This CDR3 has 12 amino acids. Germline-derived CDR1 and CDR2 are SNHLY and FYNNEI. The CDR3 loop reads CASSLFTDTQYF. In DNA, the CDR3 is TGTGCCAGCAGTCTGTTCACAGATACGCAGTATTTT.

The chain employs TRBV11-3 and TRBJ2-3; TRBD1 aligns across 12 bases. This CDR3 is built from 17 residues. Germline trimming cut 5 bases from V and 5 bases from J; bases unmatched to any gene: 11. Germline-derived CDR1 and CDR2 are SGHNT and YENEEA. The CDR3 DNA sequence: TGTGCCAGCAGCAAGGCCGGGACAGGGGGCGCGAGAGATACGCAGTATTTT. Its protein is CASSKAGTGGARDTQYF. The variable domain in full, with the rest retrieved from reference TRBV11-3 and TRBJ2-3, is EAGVVQSPRYKIIEKKQPVAFWCNPISGHNTLYWYLQNLGQGPELLIRYENEEAVDDSQLPKDRFSAERLKGVDSTLKIQPAELGDSAVYLCASSKAGTGGARDTQYFGPGTRLTVL.

This clone was recorded once. The rearrangement joins TRBV11-2 to TRBJ2-7, with 11 positions matching TRBD2. CDR1 SGHAT and CDR2 FQNNGV come from the germline V gene. The CDR3 length is 15 residues. V was clipped by 0 bases and J by 4 bases; unmatched bases: 2. DNA of the CDR3: TGTGCCAGCAGCTTAGAAACTAGCGGGAGTTACGAGCAGTACTTC. It is translated as CASSLETSGSYEQYF.

The CDR3 is CASSEEGTGEQPQHF. The CDR3 DNA follows: TGTGCCAGCAGTGAAGAGGGGACAGGGGAACAGCCCCAGCATTTT. J is TRBJ1-5 and V is TRBV2; 10 bases fit TRBD1. Looked up from germline, CDR1 is SNHLY and CDR2 is FYNNEI. The CDR3 is 15 residues long. V shed 1 base and J 7 bases; nucleotides not matched to a gene: 4. The entire variable domain, with the rest obtained from reference TRBV2 and TRBJ1-5, is as follows: EPEVTQTPSHQVTQMGQEVILRCVPISNHLYFYWYRQILGQKVEFLVSFYNNEISEKSEIFDDQFSVERPDGSNFTLKIRSTKLEDSAMYFCASSEEGTGEQPQHFGDGTRLSIL.

The chain joins TRBV7-9 to TRBJ2-3; 10 bases match TRBD2. CDR3 length: 16 residues. CDR1 is SEHNR, CDR2 FQNEAQ, per germline (reference sequence). The J segment lost 5 bases and the V segment lost 5 bases, leaving 10 bases of the junction unmatched. The CDR3 loop is CASSILAGVNRDTQYF. In DNA form, the CDR3 reads TGTGCCAGCAGCATCCTAGCGGGAGTTAACCGAGATACGCAGTATTTT.

The chain employs TRBV29-1 and TRBJ1-4, with D perhaps matching TRBD1 (5 bases). The CDR3 covers 14 residues. V lost 7 bases to trimming and J lost 3 bases, with 15 bases between them. Germline lookup yields CDR1 SQVTM and CDR2 ANQGSEA. CDR3 sequence (DNA): TGCAGCGCCAATCCCCAGGGTGCTAATGAAAAACTGTTTTTT. Translated: CSANPQGANEKLFF. The whole variable domain, filled in from reference TRBV29-1 and TRBJ1-4, reads SAVISQKPSRDICQRGTSLTIQCQVDSQVTMMFWYRQQPGQSLTLIATANQGSEATYESGFVIDKFPISRPNLTFSTLTVSNMSPEDSSIYLCSANPQGANEKLFFGSGTQLSVL.

On this clone itself: A read error may produce the germline difference seen at one junction end. This chain uses TRBV6-9 with TRBJ2-5; 7 positions match TRBD2. Germline V gene data show CDR1 as MNHGY and CDR2 as SVAAGI. The CDR3 covers 12 residues. The DNA of the CDR3 is TGTGCCAGCAGAACACTAGCGAGGCCCCCAAACTTC. Its translation is CASRTLARPPNF.

The chain combines TRBV6-5 with TRBJ1-1; TRBD1 might be the D (5 bases). Germline-derived CDR1 and CDR2 are MNHEY and SVGAGI. V lost 5 bases and J 4 bases, leaving 17 bases between the germline ends. The CDR3 sequence is 15 residues long. CDR3 protein: CASSKQQEWATEAFF. CDR3 coding DNA: TGTGCCAGCAGTAAGCAACAGGAATGGGCCACTGAAGCTTTCTTT.

The chain has TRBV19 and TRBJ2-2, with TRBD2 matching 8 bases. CDR3 size: 16 residues. V was pared by 5 bases and J by 3 bases, with 8 bases of the junction left unmatched. Germline V lookup: CDR1 LNHDA, CDR2 SQIVND (reference sequence). CDR3 nucleotide sequence: TGTGCCAGTAGTTCGACCTTAGCGGGGTACACCGGGGAGCTGTTTTTT. Its translation is CASSSTLAGYTGELFF.

This chain joins TRBV6-6 and TRBJ2-5; the D gene is possibly TRBD2 (6 bases). In germline, CDR1 is MNHNY, CDR2 SVGAGI (reference sequence). Trimming cost V 3 bases and J 5 bases, with 10 bases left between them. The CDR3 covers 13 residues. The CDR3 loop is CASSYEGLETQYF. The CDR3 nucleotides read TGTGCCAGCAGTTATGAGGGACTGGAGACCCAGTACTTC.

This rearrangement joins TRBV27 to TRBJ2-3; TRBD2 matches at 8 bases. The CDR3 loop spans 16 amino acids. Trimming at V came to 5 bases and at J to 6 bases, leaving 13 bases not matched to a gene. The germline V gene encodes CDR1 MNHEY and CDR2 SMNVEV (reference sequence). This CDR3 reads CASSQYGTRGPDTQYF. The DNA for the CDR3 is TGTGCCAGCAGTCAATACGGGACTAGGGGCCCGGATACGCAGTATTTT.

Of note for this clone: Distinct nucleotide sequences in the sample also encode this CDR3. The V and J genes are TRBV19 and TRBJ1-5; D unresolved. Deletions cut 5 bases from V and 7 bases from J, with 15 bases between. The CDR3 is 14 residues long. The V gene's germline CDR1 is LNHDA and CDR2 SQIVND (reference sequence). The CDR3 loop is CASSPESGSQPQHF. The CDR3, as DNA: TGTGCCAGTAGTCCCGAGTCGGGTTCGCAGCCCCAGCATTTT.

The chain recombines TRBV5-4 with TRBJ1-2; 8 bases align to TRBD1. V lost 0 bases and J lost 6; bases outside the gene matches: 7. This CDR3 comprises 15 residues. Per germline, CDR1 SGHNT and CDR2 YYREEE (reference sequence). CDR3: CASSLAGSGGNGYTF. The CDR3 nucleotides read TGTGCCAGCAGCTTGGCCGGGTCAGGGGGCAATGGCTACACCTTC.

The chain carries TRBV3-1 (or the pseudogene TRBV3-2) and TRBJ2-3; D may be TRBD2 (6 bases). There are 19 residues in the CDR3. V was cut by 1 base and J by 0 bases, with 20 bases left in between. Germline-derived CDR1 and CDR2 are LGHDT and YNNKEL (reference sequence). The CDR3 coding sequence is TGTGCCAGCAGCCAAGGGTCGGCGGGACCTGGCCCTAGCACAGATACGCAGTATTTT. Protein sequence: CASSQGSAGPGPSTDTQYF.

This chain links TRBV24-1 with TRBJ1-2; 7 bases are a match to TRBD1. The CDR3 has 15 residues. CDR1 is KGHDR, CDR2 SFDVKD, per germline. V shed 4 bases and J 4 bases; nucleotides not matched to a gene: 8. The CDR3 nucleotides read TGTGCCACCAGTGACTCACAGGGGCTGGGCTATGGCTACACCTTC. Its translation: CATSDSQGLGYGYTF.

This clone was observed a handful of times. The J gene is TRBJ1-1, the V gene TRBV11-2; tentative D call: TRBD1 (5 bases). The V and J ends lost 5 bases and 4 bases respectively, with 14 bases between them. The CDR3 runs to 14 residues. Looked up from germline, CDR1 is SGHAT and CDR2 is FQNNGV. CDR3 bases: TGTGCCAGCAGCCTTATTAGGGGAGGCACTGAAGCTTTCTTT. This sequence encodes CASSLIRGGTEAFF.

This chain links TRBV7-9 with TRBJ2-2; the D is unclear. Trimming stripped 5 bases from V and 6 bases from J, with 7 bases between. CDR3 length: 12 amino acids. Germline-derived CDR1 and CDR2 are SEHNR and FQNEAQ (reference sequence). CDR3 bases: TGTGCCAGCAGCGCGGTTTCCGGGGAGCTGTTTTTT. This encodes CASSAVSGELFF. The entire variable domain, with the rest obtained from reference TRBV7-9 and TRBJ2-2, is as follows: DTGVSQNPRHKITKRGQNVTFRCDPISEHNRLYWYRQTLGQGPEFLTYFQNEAQLEKSRLLSDRFSAERPKGSFSTLEIQRTEQGDSAMYLCASSAVSGELFFGEGSRLTVL.

The gene calls are TRBV9 and TRBJ1-2; 7 bases agree with TRBD1. The CDR3 is made up of 16 amino acids. J lost 4 bases, V lost 3 bases, and 12 bases had no gene match. Germline-derived CDR1 and CDR2 are SGDLS and YYNGEE. The CDR3 coding sequence is TGTGCCAGCAGCGCCGATCACAGGGGCGGTGGCTATGGCTACACCTTC. Amino acid sequence: CASSADHRGGGYGYTF.

The chain employs TRBV2 and TRBJ1-2; 7 bases are a match to TRBD1. With 4 bases clipped from V and 14 bases from J, the junction kept 10 bases outside the gene matches. The CDR3 has 12 amino acids. Germline V lookup: CDR1 SNHLY, CDR2 FYNNEI. The CDR3 coding sequence is TGTGCCAGCAGTGGGGACGGACAGGCTGAGACCTTC. Amino acids: CASSGDGQAETF.

This clone has a single count. V is TRBV13 and J is TRBJ2-3; D possibly corresponds to TRBD1 (6 bases). The CDR3 sequence is 15 residues long. Germline V gives CDR1 PRHDT, CDR2 FYEKMQ (reference sequence). V was pared by 0 bases and J by 2 bases, with 9 bases between. The CDR3 DNA reads TGTGCCAGCAGCTTAGGTGGGGGCCCCACAGATACGCAGTATTTT. Protein sequence: CASSLGGGPTDTQYF.

V is TRBV5-1 and J is TRBJ1-1; no clear D gene. This CDR3 contains 16 residues. The V end lost 0 bases, the J end lost 0 bases, and 12 bases lay between the germline ends. Germline V gene data show CDR1 as SGHRS and CDR2 as YFSETQ. DNA of the CDR3: TGCGCCAGCAGCTTGGCGGAGGGTTCCATGAACACTGAAGCTTTCTTT. It is translated as CASSLAEGSMNTEAFF.